This T cell receptor beta chain came from a study of cytomegalovirus exposure and HLA in healthy donors. Study-wide results and caveats: Earlier analysis looked at TCR beta V segments, and most were productive about 87% or about 30% of the time. A later analysis found that most CMV-associated TCR beta chains appeared HLA-restricted. There were reportedly fewer N-insertions in an Asian-associated ancestry cluster than the roughly 680-donor mean, in a later analysis.

PCR amplification relied on 60 Vbeta primers (plus 13 Jbeta primers). TCRdb's table, derived via immunoSEQ multiplex PCR, lists solely in-frame clones and lacks some. The sample shows 110,000 to 150,000 clones, roughly three quarters of them seen only once. About this clone: As yet, its antigen is unknown.

The CDR3 consists of 15 residues. The V and J ends lost 6 bases and 4 bases respectively, with 16 bases between them. Per the germline V gene, CDR1 is SNHLY and CDR2 is FYNNEI. This TCR came from a man younger than 35 in good health and CMV-seronegative. Material: PBMCs. The gene calls are TRBV2 and TRBJ1-5, with a possible D match to TRBD1 (5 bases). The CDR3 sequence is CASSPDSIFNQPQHF. In DNA, the CDR3 is TGTGCCAGCAGCCCTGACAGCATTTTTAATCAGCCCCAGCATTTT.